The 17 T cell receptor beta chains listed next were all sequenced from one sample in a study of T-cell reconstitution after alpha-beta-depleted transplantation in children. A TCRbeta library incorporating unique molecular identifiers was prepared. MiXCR, applied by TCRdb to the PCR reads, yields one record per CDR3 protein. The table has about 900,000 distinct CDR3 sequences, about 29% seen once; the top ten hold around 30%. Material: PBMCs, mostly from graft donor cells, obtained 360 days after TCRalphabeta/CD19-depleted stem cell transplant. These receptors were collected from a boy in the first two years of life who had a stem cell transplant for SCID, so the T cells may come from the graft donor.

The chain combines TRBV10-1 with TRBJ2-1; D gene unclear. The CDR3 sequence is 13 residues long. Germline V CDR1 and CDR2: WNHNN, SYGVQD (reference sequence). Trimming left V 10 bases short and J 10 bases short, with 20 bases between. CDR3 DNA sequence: TGCGCCACCAAGGAACGACTCCCCCAAGAGCAGTTCTTC. This codes for CATKERLPQEQFF.

J is TRBJ2-5 and V is TRBV20-1; 7 bases fit TRBD2. CDR1 DFQATT and CDR2 SNEGSKA come from the germline V gene (reference sequence). Trimming cost V 5 bases and J 9 bases; bases outside gene matches: 6. The CDR3 covers 11 residues. CDR3 sequence reads: CSAGTREAQYF. The CDR3 DNA reads TGCAGTGCTGGGACCCGGGAGGCCCAGTACTTC.

The CDR3 reads CASSEARGTGLAGVLNTGELFF. The CDR3 nucleotides read TGTGCCAGCAGTGAAGCGAGGGGCACGGGACTAGCGGGGGTCCTGAACACCGGGGAGCTGTTTTTT. V and J are TRBV2 and TRBJ2-2; 14 nucleotides line up with TRBD2. CDR1 is SNHLY and CDR2 is FYNNEI in the germline V gene. Unmatched junction bases numbered 13, after V lost 0 bases and J lost 1 base. The CDR3 loop spans 22 amino acids. Supplemented by reference TRBV2 and TRBJ2-2, the full variable domain reads EPEVTQTPSHQVTQMGQEVILRCVPISNHLYFYWYRQILGQKVEFLVSFYNNEISEKSEIFDDQFSVERPDGSNFTLKIRSTKLEDSAMYFCASSEARGTGLAGVLNTGELFFGEGSRLTVL.

The chain has TRBV29-1 and TRBJ2-5; possible D gene TRBD2, 6 bases. Trimming pared 3 bases from V and 5 bases from J, leaving 13 bases between. Germline lookup yields CDR1 SQVTM and CDR2 ANQGSEA. This CDR3 is 13 amino acids long. The CDR3 DNA reads as TGCAGCGTTGATAAGGTCGCGGGGGAGACCCAGTACTTC. Translated, it gives CSVDKVAGETQYF.

The chain joins TRBV5-1 to TRBJ2-1; 12 nucleotides match TRBD2. V lost 4 bases and J lost 4; bases outside the gene matches: 3. The CDR3 extends over 15 amino acids. Germline CDR1 is SGHRS and CDR2 is YFSETQ. CDR3: CASSTGTSGYNEQFF. The CDR3 DNA sequence: TGCGCCAGCAGCACGGGGACTAGCGGGTACAATGAGCAGTTCTTC.

The chain uses TRBV12-3 or TRBV12-4 and TRBJ2-3; TRBD2 might be the D (5 bases). The germline V and J ends were trimmed by 5 bases and 13 bases, with 19 bases remaining between them. CDR3 length: 13 residues. CDR3 protein: CASSPLRTREKYF. CDR3 DNA: TGTGCCAGCAGTCCCCTGAGGACTCGAGAGAAGTATTTT.

CDR3 in DNA: TGCAGTGCTAGAGACGTGGGGGGGGGTAATTCACCCCTCCACTTT. Encoded protein: CSARDVGGGNSPLHF. The V call is TRBV20-1, the J call TRBJ1-6; D might be TRBD1 (5 bases). Between the trimmed V and J ends, which lost 0 bases and 6 bases, there was a span of 12 bases. Looked up from germline, CDR1 is DFQATT and CDR2 is SNEGSKA (reference sequence). This CDR3 region has 15 residues.

The chain has TRBV7-6 and TRBJ2-5; D is possibly TRBD1 (6 bases). This CDR3 is built from 16 residues. The V gene lost 4 bases and the J gene lost 1 base, with 16 bases spanning the gap. Germline CDR1 is SGHVS and CDR2 is FNYEAQ. CDR3 bases: TGTGCCAGCAGCTGGGGGATTAACAGGGCCCAAGAGACCCAGTACTTC. This codes for CASSWGINRAQETQYF.

V usage is TRBV24-1 and J usage is TRBJ2-1; D uncertain. The CDR3 is 16 amino acids. Germline values: CDR1 KGHDR, CDR2 SFDVKD. Trimming stripped 0 bases from V and 4 bases from J, with 12 bases between. The DNA for the CDR3 is TGTGCCACCAGTGATTTGTCCAACCTCTCGTACAATGAGCAGTTCTTC. Its translation: CATSDLSNLSYNEQFF.

V usage is TRBV9 and J usage is TRBJ2-3, with a tentative D call TRBD1 (5 bases). Germline V gives CDR1 SGDLS, CDR2 YYNGEE. V gave up 7 bases and J gave up 2 bases, with 5 bases separating them. This CDR3 comprises 11 residues. The CDR3 is CASGHTDTQYF. The DNA of the CDR3 is TGTGCCAGCGGACACACAGATACGCAGTATTTT.

The V gene is TRBV29-1, the J gene TRBJ2-7; TRBD1 matches at 8 bases. The V segment lost 6 bases and the J segment 2 bases; nucleotides outside the gene matches: 6. Germline CDR1 is SQVTM and CDR2 is ANQGSEA. CDR3 length: 13 residues. CDR3 in amino acids: CSVETGDTYEQYF. The CDR3 DNA sequence: TGCAGCGTAGAGACAGGGGATACCTACGAGCAGTACTTC.

Here the CDR3 DNA reads TGTGCCAGCAGTTTATATGGGGGCAGGAATCAGCCCCAGCATTTT. It encodes CASSLYGGRNQPQHF. V gene TRBV27 combines with J gene TRBJ1-5; D perhaps matches TRBD1 (6 bases). Looked up from germline, CDR1 is MNHEY and CDR2 is SMNVEV (reference sequence). V lost 1 base, J lost 4 bases, and 11 bases lay in between. The CDR3 is 15 amino acids.

V and J are TRBV20-1 and TRBJ2-3; 8 bases fit TRBD1. V dropped 6 bases and J dropped 2; count of bases not matched to a gene: 10. The CDR3 runs 15 residues. CDR1 DFQATT and CDR2 SNEGSKA come from the germline V gene (reference sequence). CDR3 nucleotide sequence: TGCAGTGCCCTGCAGGGGGCGGCCAACACAGATACGCAGTATTTT. Its translation: CSALQGAANTDTQYF.

The V and J genes are TRBV20-1 and TRBJ2-5, with D unclear. Germline V lookup: CDR1 DFQATT, CDR2 SNEGSKA (reference sequence). V lost 0 bases and J lost 5, with 16 bases in between. This CDR3 is built from 15 residues. The CDR3 coding sequence is TGCAGTGCTAGAGATCCGCGGACCCCAAGGGAGACCCAGTACTTC. Translating it yields CSARDPRTPRETQYF.

The rearrangement joins TRBV28 to TRBJ2-7, with 8 bases matching TRBD1. The CDR3 runs to 15 residues. The V and J ends lost 6 bases and 4 bases, in that order; junction bases with no gene match: 11. In germline, CDR1 is MDHEN, CDR2 SYDVKM. CDR3 loop: CASSLGQGPFYEQYF. CDR3 DNA: TGTGCCAGCAGCCTCGGACAGGGCCCCTTTTACGAGCAGTACTTC.

The CDR3 DNA sequence: TGTGCCAGCTCACCTAAAGGGGGCTCCTACGAGCAGTACTTC. Protein: CASSPKGGSYEQYF. The chain combines TRBV18 with TRBJ2-7; D might be TRBD1 (6 bases). Germline-derived CDR1 and CDR2 are KGHSH and LQKENI. V was trimmed by 3 bases and J by 0 bases, leaving 9 bases between them. The CDR3 has 14 residues.

The J gene is TRBJ2-4, the V gene TRBV4-2, with TRBD1 matching 11 bases. Unmatched junction bases numbered 5, after V lost 3 bases and J lost 7 bases. The germline gives CDR1 LGHNA, CDR2 YNFKEQ. This CDR3 region has 15 residues. CDR3 in amino acids: CASSHPGTGGNIQYF. As DNA, the CDR3 is TGTGCCAGCAGCCACCCCGGGACAGGGGGGAACATTCAGTACTTC.